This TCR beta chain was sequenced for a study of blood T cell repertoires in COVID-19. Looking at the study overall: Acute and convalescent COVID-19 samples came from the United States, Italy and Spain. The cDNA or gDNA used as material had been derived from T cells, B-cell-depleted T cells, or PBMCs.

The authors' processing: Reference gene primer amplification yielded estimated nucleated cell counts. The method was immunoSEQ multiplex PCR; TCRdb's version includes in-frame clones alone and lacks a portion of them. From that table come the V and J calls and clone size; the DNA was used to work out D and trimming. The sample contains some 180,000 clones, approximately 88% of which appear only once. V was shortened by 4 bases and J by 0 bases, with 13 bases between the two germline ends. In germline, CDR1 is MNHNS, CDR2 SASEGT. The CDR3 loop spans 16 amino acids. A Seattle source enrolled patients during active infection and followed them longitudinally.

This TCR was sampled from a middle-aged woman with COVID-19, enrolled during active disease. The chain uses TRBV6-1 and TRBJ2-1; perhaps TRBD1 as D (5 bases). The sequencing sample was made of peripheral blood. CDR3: CASSVGAETSYNEQFF. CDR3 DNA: TGTGCCAGCAGTGTAGGGGCAGAAACCTCCTACAATGAGCAGTTCTTC.